What follows is one TCR beta chain and its context. How the authors handled the data: Amplification with reference gene primers provided the estimates of nucleated cell counts. Using immunoSEQ multiplex PCR, the repertoire was profiled, and TCRdb retains in-frame clones only, with some absent. Clone size and the V and J calls come from that table; the DNA yielded D and trimming. The sample has around 220,000 clones, around nine tenths seen once; the top ten hold 2.1%. The sample originates from a study of blood T cell repertoires in COVID-19. Study-level background: Samples representing acute and convalescent COVID-19 were sourced from the United States, Italy and Spain. The cDNA or gDNA used as material had been derived from T cells, B-cell-depleted T cells, or PBMCs.

Germline CDR1 reads GTSNPN; CDR2 reads SVGIG (reference sequence). V trimming: 3 bases; J trimming: 7 bases; junction bases outside the gene matches: 13. This CDR3 has 17 amino acids. The rearrangement uses TRBV30 and TRBJ1-5; 12 bases fit TRBD1. This receptor was identified in a woman in her thirties or forties who had recovered from COVID-19. Material for sequencing was peripheral blood. CDR3 protein: CAWRTGTGGVGGQPQHF. The CDR3 nucleotides read TGTGCCTGGAGGACCGGGACAGGGGGCGTGGGTGGACAGCCCCAGCATTTT.